This T cell receptor beta chain was observed in a study of type 1 and type 2 diabetes patients. Whole-study context: Participants included type 1 and type 2 diabetes patients plus nondiabetic controls.

Other autoimmune diseases and infections within the past four weeks excluded donors. Study-wide findings and caveats: Age and gender were not matched between study groups.

The PCR template was genomic DNA. Multiplex PCR with 30 forward and 13 reverse primers amplified the TCR beta CDR3. TCRdb called the multiplex PCR reads again in MiXCR, with one record for every CDR3 protein. Of 280,000 or so distinct CDR3 sequences listed, roughly 50% were seen once; the top ten hold about an eighth. This clonotype was counted a single time. Its target is unknown. The CDR3 has 12 amino acids. Germline V gives CDR1 GTSNPN, CDR2 SVGIG (reference sequence). Between the trimmed V and J ends, which lost 3 bases and 7 bases, there was a span of 12 bases. Sequencing input: peripheral blood mononuclear cells (PBMCs). The V gene is TRBV30, the J gene TRBJ1-1, with D tentatively TRBD1 (6 bases). This TCR was recovered from a man younger than 30 with type 2 diabetes. This CDR3 reads CAWSARGVEAFF. The CDR3 region has the DNA TGTGCCTGGAGCGCAAGGGGGGTTGAAGCTTTCTTT.